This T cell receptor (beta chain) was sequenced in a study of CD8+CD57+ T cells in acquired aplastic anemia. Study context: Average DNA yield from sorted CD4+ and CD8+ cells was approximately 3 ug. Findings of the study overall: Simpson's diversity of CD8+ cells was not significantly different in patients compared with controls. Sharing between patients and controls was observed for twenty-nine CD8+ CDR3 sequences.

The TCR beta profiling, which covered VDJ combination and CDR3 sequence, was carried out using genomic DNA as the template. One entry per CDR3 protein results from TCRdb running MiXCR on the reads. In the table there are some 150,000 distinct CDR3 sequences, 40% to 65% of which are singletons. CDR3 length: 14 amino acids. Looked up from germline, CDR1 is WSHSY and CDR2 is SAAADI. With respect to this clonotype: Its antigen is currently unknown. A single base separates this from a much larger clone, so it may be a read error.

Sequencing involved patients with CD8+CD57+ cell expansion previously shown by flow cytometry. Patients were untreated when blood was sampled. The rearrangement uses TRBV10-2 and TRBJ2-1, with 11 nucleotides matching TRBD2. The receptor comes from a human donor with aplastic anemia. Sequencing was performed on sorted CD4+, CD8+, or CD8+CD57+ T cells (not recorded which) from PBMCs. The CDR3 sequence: CASRLAGWRNEQFF. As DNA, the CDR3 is TGTGCCAGCAGACTAGCGGGGTGGAGAAATGAGCAGTTCTTC.